This entry features one TCR beta chain sequence. The CDR3 loop spans 14 amino acids. V was clipped by 4 bases and J by 2 bases, with 10 bases between them. CDR1 and CDR2 from the germline V gene are LGHNA and YNFKEQ. This sample was taken from a study of blood T cell repertoires in COVID-19. Assay: immunoSEQ multiplex PCR; the TCRdb copy retains only in-frame clones and omits some. The data contain approximately 76,000 clones, 70% to 80% of them seen just once; the ten biggest clones take up 35%. This sequence was found in a woman aged 70-85 years with acute or convalescent COVID-19. The V and J genes are TRBV4-2 and TRBJ2-3; maybe TRBD2 (5 bases). The sample taken for sequencing was peripheral blood. The CDR3 DNA reads TGTGCCAGCAGCCGCGAGACTATCACAGATACGCAGTATTTT. It is translated as CASSRETITDTQYF.